One TCR beta chain is described in this entry. Its target is not known. The trim removed 2 bases at V and 0 bases at J, leaving 5 bases unmatched. Germline values: CDR1 SGHNT, CDR2 YYREEE (reference sequence). CDR3 size: 16 residues. The sample belongs to a study of OX40 agonist ivuxolimab in advanced cancers. Study as a whole: Every 2 weeks, patients got intravenous ivuxolimab at one of six dose levels (0.01-10 mg/kg).

Repertoires were generated with immunoSEQ multiplex PCR, while TCRdb's copy carries only in-frame clones and drops some. The sample has tens of thousands of clones, about three quarters seen once. Study-level results: Among T cells, CD8+ cells averaged more expanded clones than CD4+ cells. CD4+ and CD8+ blood T cells expanded clonally by week 6 at 0.1 to 3.0 mg/kg.

The V gene is TRBV5-4, the J gene TRBJ2-3; 8 nucleotides agree with TRBD2. The source is an adult with an advanced solid tumor such as melanoma, head and neck, liver or kidney cancer. The specimen was CD4+ or CD8+ T cells sorted from blood, collected in a trial of the OX40 agonist ivuxolimab. The CDR3 reads CASSFFGGGSTDTQYF. The CDR3 bases are TGTGCCAGCAGCTTTTTTGGCGGGGGGAGCACAGATACGCAGTATTTT.